This passage covers 19 T cell receptor beta chains from one sample sequenced in a study of OX40 agonist ivuxolimab in advanced cancers. Clones were sequenced by immunoSEQ multiplex PCR, and TCRdb holds only the in-frame ones, with some missing. The table shows roughly 40,000 clones, with approximately 86% occurring only once. This sample comprised CD4+ or CD8+ T cells sorted from blood, obtained in a trial of the OX40 agonist ivuxolimab. The receptors here all came from an adult with an advanced solid tumor such as melanoma, head and neck, liver or kidney cancer.

The sample holds one count of this clone. The chain has TRBV30 and TRBJ1-1; D ambiguous. The CDR3 has 13 amino acids. V was shortened by 4 bases and J by 7 bases, with 16 bases between the two germline ends. Germline values: CDR1 GTSNPN, CDR2 SVGIG (reference sequence). In DNA form, the CDR3 reads TGTGCCTGGACGTGGGGAGGAGCCAATGAAGCTTTCTTT. Translating it yields CAWTWGGANEAFF. Variable domain in full (rest from reference TRBV30 and TRBJ1-1): SQTIHQWPATLVQPVGSPLSLECTVEGTSNPNLYWYRQAAGRGLQLLFYSVGIGQISSEVPQNLSASRPQDRQFILSSKKLLLSDSGFYLCAWTWGGANEAFFGQGTRLTVV.

This chain uses TRBV19 with TRBJ2-3; 7 positions match TRBD2. Germline CDR1 LNHDA, CDR2 SQIVND (reference sequence). The CDR3 sequence is 15 residues long. The ends lost 10 bases at V and 3 bases at J; junction bases unmatched: 13. CDR3 coding DNA: TGTGCCACCTCCTTCGCGGCTAGCGGAACAGATACGCAGTATTTT. This sequence encodes CATSFAASGTDTQYF.

This clone was detected a few times. The genes are TRBV12-5 and TRBJ2-2; perhaps TRBD2 as D (5 bases). The CDR3 is made up of 14 amino acids. Germline CDR1 reads LGHNT; CDR2 reads FRNRAP. Trimming stripped 2 bases from V and 3 bases from J, with 7 bases between. CDR3 DNA sequence: TGTGCTAGTGGTTTGTCGGGGTACACCGGGGAGCTGTTTTTT. It encodes CASGLSGYTGELFF.

The genes are TRBV27 and TRBJ1-1; D not resolved. CDR3 length equals 15 residues. CDR1 and CDR2 (germline): MNHEY, SMNVEV (reference sequence). V lost 6 bases to trimming and J lost 3 bases, with 17 bases between them. CDR3 coding DNA: TGTGCCAGCAGGACGGGGAGCCTGTTGCACACTGAAGCTTTCTTT. Translated: CASRTGSLLHTEAFF.

This clone appeared a few times. The gene calls are TRBV5-6 and TRBJ2-1; weak D call: TRBD2 (6 bases). CDR3 length equals 15 residues. V was cut by 2 bases and J by 4 bases, with 13 bases left in between. The V gene's germline CDR1 is SGHDT and CDR2 YYEEEE. The CDR3 coding sequence is TGTGCCAGCAGCTTAGAACCGGGGGTATACAATGAGCAGTTCTTC. Translated, it gives CASSLEPGVYNEQFF.

This clone turned up a few times. The CDR3 region has the DNA TGCGCCAGCAGACAGGGTCCCTACGAGCAGTACGTC. Its translation is CASRQGPYEQYV. V gene TRBV10-2 combines with J gene TRBJ2-7, with a tentative D call TRBD1 (6 bases). This CDR3 spans 12 amino acids. The germline CDR1 and CDR2 sequences are WSHSY and SAAADI. Trimming left V 6 bases short and J 2 bases short, with 8 bases between.

Concerning this clone itself: One junction end disagrees with the germline gene, perhaps due to a read error. The chain recombines TRBV9 with TRBJ2-4, with D possibly being TRBD1 or TRBD2 (5 bases each). CDR3 size: 9 residues. Germline assignment: CDR1 SGDLS and CDR2 YYNGEE. The CDR3 reads CASISLGGF. As DNA, the CDR3 is TGTGCCAGCATCTCCCTTGGGGGCTTC.

The table lists this clone with a count of one. The chain employs TRBV6-5 and TRBJ1-4, with unresolved D. Germline CDR1 reads MNHEY; CDR2 reads SVGAGI. This CDR3 contains 13 residues. The V end was cut by 0 bases, the J end by 5 bases, with 4 bases between. CDR3 coding DNA: TGTGCCAGCAGTTACTCGGACAATGAAAAACTGTTTTTT. This encodes CASSYSDNEKLFF.

The chain links TRBV10-1 to TRBJ2-5; a weak D match, TRBD1 (5 bases). Between the trimmed V and J ends, which lost 3 bases and 5 bases, there was a span of 10 bases. This CDR3 has 13 residues. Germline CDR1 reads WNHNN; CDR2 reads SYGVQD (reference sequence). CDR3 bases: TGCGCCAGCAGTGATGGGGCTGGCGAGACCCAGTACTTC. This codes for CASSDGAGETQYF.

CDR3 in DNA: TGTGCCAGCACCAACGGGGGGGCCAACGTCCTGACTTTC. Its protein product is CASTNGGANVLTF. V usage is TRBV6-5 and J usage is TRBJ2-6; D is unresolved. CDR1 is MNHEY and CDR2 is SVGAGI in the germline V gene. This CDR3 contains 13 residues. With 7 bases removed from V and 4 bases from J, the gap between germline ends came to 8 bases.

The chain is built from TRBV7-9 and TRBJ2-2; D is ambiguous. Looked up from germline, CDR1 is SEHNR and CDR2 is FQNEAQ (reference sequence). Trimming stripped 3 bases from V and 1 base from J, with 0 bases between. The CDR3 sequence is 12 residues long. CDR3 DNA: TGTGCCAGCAGCTTGAACACCGGGGAGCTGTTTTTT. It specifies CASSLNTGELFF.

This chain connects TRBV19 to TRBJ1-4, with 8 bases lining up with TRBD1. Germline CDR1 is LNHDA and CDR2 is SQIVND (reference sequence). J lost 10 bases, V lost 1 base, and 5 bases had no gene match. The CDR3 runs 14 residues. The CDR3 nucleotides are TGTGCCAGTAGTATAGCGCAGGGGGCAGGAAAACTGTTTTTT. Protein sequence: CASSIAQGAGKLFF.

This clone appeared a single time. The J gene is TRBJ2-3, the V gene TRBV29-1; no clear D gene. This CDR3 comprises 10 residues. V lost 4 bases and J 6 bases, leaving 5 bases between the germline ends. Germline V CDR1 and CDR2: SQVTM, ANQGSEA. CDR3 in amino acids: CSVVGDTQYF. As DNA, the CDR3 is TGCAGCGTTGTGGGGGATACGCAGTATTTT.

This clone was detected once. This chain connects TRBV2 to TRBJ2-5; D is unclear. Per the germline V gene, CDR1 is SNHLY and CDR2 is FYNNEI. This CDR3 spans 11 amino acids. Trimming took 8 bases from V and 3 from J, leaving 7 bases between them. CDR3 loop: CASLREETQYF. CDR3 coding DNA: TGTGCCAGCTTAAGGGAAGAGACCCAGTACTTC.

This clone appeared a single time. The chain employs TRBV2 and TRBJ2-7, with 13 bases matching TRBD2. Trimming removed 7 bases from V and 2 bases from J; junction bases left unmatched: 11. Germline CDR1 SNHLY, CDR2 FYNNEI. The CDR3 length is 17 residues. Here the CDR3 DNA reads TGTGCCAGCAAGGAAGATACTAGCGGGGGGGCCGCCTACGAGCAGTACGTC. It codes for CASKEDTSGGAAYEQYV.

The V call is TRBV7-8, the J call TRBJ1-4; D possibly corresponds to TRBD1 (6 bases). This CDR3 contains 13 residues. Germline CDR1 and CDR2: SGHVS and FQNEAQ. Trimming pared 1 base from V and 11 bases from J, leaving 11 bases between. CDR3 loop: CASSLGGQLKLFF. The CDR3 DNA follows: TGTGCCAGCAGCTTAGGAGGACAGTTGAAACTGTTTTTT.

J is TRBJ2-7 and V is TRBV25-1, with D perhaps assigned TRBD1 or TRBD2 (5 bases each). The V end was cut by 7 bases, the J end by 2 bases, with 9 bases between. Germline assignment: CDR1 MGHDK and CDR2 SYGVNS. The CDR3 is made up of 12 amino acids. CDR3: CASTRGAYEQYV. The CDR3 DNA is TGTGCCAGCACCCGGGGCGCCTACGAGCAGTACGTC.

This chain uses TRBV7-9 with TRBJ2-5, with D possibly being TRBD1 or TRBD2 (6 bases each). This CDR3 is built from 16 residues. V was clipped by 2 bases and J by 3 bases, with 16 bases between them. The V gene's germline CDR1 is SEHNR and CDR2 FQNEAQ (reference sequence). In DNA, the CDR3 is TGTGCCAGCAGCTTATCTGGAGGGGGGCCCGAAGAGACCCAGTACTTC. This gives the protein CASSLSGGGPEETQYF. The whole variable domain, remainder taken from reference TRBV7-9 and TRBJ2-5, is DTGVSQNPRHKITKRGQNVTFRCDPISEHNRLYWYRQTLGQGPEFLTYFQNEAQLEKSRLLSDRFSAERPKGSFSTLEIQRTEQGDSAMYLCASSLSGGGPEETQYFGPGTRLLVL.

The gene calls are TRBV9 and TRBJ2-5, with TRBD1 identical over 9 bases. Unmatched junction bases numbered 5, after V lost 7 bases and J lost 1 base. There are 14 residues in the CDR3. Germline V gene data show CDR1 as SGDLS and CDR2 as YYNGEE. CDR3 residues: CASSPTGGQETQYF. For the CDR3, the DNA is TGTGCCAGCTCCCCGACAGGGGGCCAAGAGACCCAGTACTTC. The complete variable domain, with remaining parts taken from reference TRBV9 and TRBJ2-5, reads DSGVTQTPKHLITATGQRVTLRCSPRSGDLSVYWYQQSLDQGLQFLIQYYNGEERAKGNILERFSAQQFPDLHSELNLSSLELGDSALYFCASSPTGGQETQYFGPGTRLLVL.